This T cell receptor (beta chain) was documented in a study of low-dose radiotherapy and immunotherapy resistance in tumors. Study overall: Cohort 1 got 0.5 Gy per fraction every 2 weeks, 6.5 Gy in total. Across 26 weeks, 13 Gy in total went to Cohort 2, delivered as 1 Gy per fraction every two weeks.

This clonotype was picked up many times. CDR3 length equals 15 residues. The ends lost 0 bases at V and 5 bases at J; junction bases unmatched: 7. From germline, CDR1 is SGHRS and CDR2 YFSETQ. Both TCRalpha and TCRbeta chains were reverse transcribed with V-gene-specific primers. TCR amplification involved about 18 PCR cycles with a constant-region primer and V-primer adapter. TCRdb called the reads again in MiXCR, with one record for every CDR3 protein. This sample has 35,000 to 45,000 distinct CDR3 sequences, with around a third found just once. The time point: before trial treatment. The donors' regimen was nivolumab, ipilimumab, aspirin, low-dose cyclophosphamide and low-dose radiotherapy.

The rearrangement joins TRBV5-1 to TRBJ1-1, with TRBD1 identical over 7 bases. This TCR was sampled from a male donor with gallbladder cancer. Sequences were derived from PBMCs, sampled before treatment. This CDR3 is CASSLVAGGVTEAFF. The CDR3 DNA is TGCGCCAGCAGCTTGGTAGCAGGGGGGGTTACTGAAGCTTTCTTT.